This T cell receptor beta chain was sequenced in a study of a mutant IDH1 vaccine in newly diagnosed glioma. Described time point: week 35, safety follow-up. The vaccine gave 300 ug of a 20-mer mutant IDH1 peptide subcutaneously per dose. Germline values: CDR1 GTSNPN, CDR2 SVGIG (reference sequence). V gave up 0 bases and J gave up 9 bases, with 12 bases separating them. This CDR3 is built from 12 residues. Comments on this clone: No antigen is known for it.

TCRdb's table, derived via immunoSEQ multiplex PCR, lists solely in-frame clones and lacks some. The profile shows under 40,000 clones, approximately 80% of them singletons. The rearrangement uses TRBV30 and TRBJ2-7; D is possibly TRBD2 (5 bases). The source is a woman in her thirties or forties with glioma. This specimen was PBMCs, taken from a glioma patient whose treatment included an IDH1 peptide vaccine. The CDR3 region is CAWSVLGSSQYF. The CDR3, as DNA: TGTGCCTGGAGTGTGTTGGGGAGTTCGCAGTACTTC.